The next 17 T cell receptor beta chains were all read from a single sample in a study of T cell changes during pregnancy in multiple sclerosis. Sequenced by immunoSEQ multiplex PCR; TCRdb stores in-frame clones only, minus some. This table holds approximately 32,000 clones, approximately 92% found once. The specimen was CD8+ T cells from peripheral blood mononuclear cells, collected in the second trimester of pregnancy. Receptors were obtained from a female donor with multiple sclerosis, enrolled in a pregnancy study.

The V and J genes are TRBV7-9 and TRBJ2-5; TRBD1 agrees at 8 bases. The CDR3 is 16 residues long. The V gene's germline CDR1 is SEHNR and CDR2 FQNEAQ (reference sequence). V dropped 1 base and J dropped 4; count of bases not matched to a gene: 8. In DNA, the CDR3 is TGTGCCAGCAGCTTAGGGACAGGGCTCCTCGGAGAGACCCAGTACTTC. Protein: CASSLGTGLLGETQYF.

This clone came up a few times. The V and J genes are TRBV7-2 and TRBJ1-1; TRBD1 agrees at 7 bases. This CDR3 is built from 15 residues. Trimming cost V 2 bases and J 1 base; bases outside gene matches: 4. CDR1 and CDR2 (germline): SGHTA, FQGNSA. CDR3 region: CASSLKGDRNTEAFF. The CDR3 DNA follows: TGTGCCAGCAGCTTAAAAGGGGACAGGAACACTGAAGCTTTCTTT.

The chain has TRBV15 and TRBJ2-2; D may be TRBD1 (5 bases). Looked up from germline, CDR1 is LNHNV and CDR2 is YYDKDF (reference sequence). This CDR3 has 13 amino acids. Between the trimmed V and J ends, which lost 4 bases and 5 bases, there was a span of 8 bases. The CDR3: CATSTGLTGELFF. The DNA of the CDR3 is TGTGCCACCAGCACAGGGCTGACCGGGGAGCTGTTTTTT.

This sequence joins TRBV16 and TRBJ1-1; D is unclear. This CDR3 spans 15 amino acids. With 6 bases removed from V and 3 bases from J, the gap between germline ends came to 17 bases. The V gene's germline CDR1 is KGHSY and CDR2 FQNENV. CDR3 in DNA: TGTGCCAGCAGTACCCCGGGATTGAAGGACACTGAAGCTTTCTTT. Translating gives CASSTPGLKDTEAFF.

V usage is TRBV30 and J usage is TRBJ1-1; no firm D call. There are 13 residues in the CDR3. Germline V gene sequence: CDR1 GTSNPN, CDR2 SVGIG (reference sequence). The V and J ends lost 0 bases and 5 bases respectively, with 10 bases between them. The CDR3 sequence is CAWSVGSGTEAFF. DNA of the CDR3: TGTGCCTGGAGTGTAGGCTCGGGGACTGAAGCTTTCTTT.

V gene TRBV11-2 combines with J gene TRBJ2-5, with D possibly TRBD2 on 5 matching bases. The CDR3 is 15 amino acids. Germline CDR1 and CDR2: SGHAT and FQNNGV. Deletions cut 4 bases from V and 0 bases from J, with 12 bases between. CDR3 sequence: CASSSRDPYQETQYF. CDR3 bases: TGTGCCAGCAGCTCCCGGGATCCGTACCAAGAGACCCAGTACTTC.

The CDR3: CATAPGQGNYEQYF. CDR3 DNA sequence: TGTGCCACCGCCCCGGGACAGGGGAATTACGAGCAGTACTTC. The chain uses TRBV27 and TRBJ2-7, with 10 positions matching TRBD1. This CDR3 is built from 14 residues. Trimming at V came to 10 bases and at J to 4 bases, leaving 10 bases not matched to a gene. Germline values: CDR1 MNHEY, CDR2 SMNVEV (reference sequence).

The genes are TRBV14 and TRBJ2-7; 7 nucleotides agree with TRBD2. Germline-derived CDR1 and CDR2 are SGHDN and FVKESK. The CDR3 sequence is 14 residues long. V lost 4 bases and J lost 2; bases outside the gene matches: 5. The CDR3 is CASSPGLGAYEQYF. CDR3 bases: TGTGCCAGCAGCCCCGGACTAGGGGCCTACGAGCAGTACTTC.

The CDR3 sequence: CASTPRGGGGEKLFF. The DNA for the CDR3 is TGTGCCAGCACCCCGAGGGGGGGCGGGGGTGAAAAACTGTTTTTT. V is TRBV9 and J is TRBJ1-4; perhaps TRBD1 as D (6 bases). Trimming took 6 bases from V and 7 from J, leaving 19 bases between them. There are 15 residues in the CDR3. CDR1 is SGDLS and CDR2 is YYNGEE in the germline V gene. The entire variable domain, with the rest obtained from reference TRBV9 and TRBJ1-4, is as follows: DSGVTQTPKHLITATGQRVTLRCSPRSGDLSVYWYQQSLDQGLQFLIQYYNGEERAKGNILERFSAQQFPDLHSELNLSSLELGDSALYFCASTPRGGGGEKLFFGSGTQLSVL.

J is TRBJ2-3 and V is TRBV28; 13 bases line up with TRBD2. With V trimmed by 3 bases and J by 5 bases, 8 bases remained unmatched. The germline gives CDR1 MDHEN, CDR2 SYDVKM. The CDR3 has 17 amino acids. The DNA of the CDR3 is TGTGCCAGCAGTTTCCCCGGACTAGCGGGAGTGGTAGATACGCAGTATTTT. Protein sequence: CASSFPGLAGVVDTQYF.

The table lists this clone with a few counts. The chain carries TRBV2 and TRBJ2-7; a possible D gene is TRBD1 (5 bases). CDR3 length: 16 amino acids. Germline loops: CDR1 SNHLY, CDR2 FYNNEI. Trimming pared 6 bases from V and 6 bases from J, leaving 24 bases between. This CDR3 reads CASSAQEARVFSEQYF. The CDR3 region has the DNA TGTGCCAGCAGCGCCCAAGAGGCCAGGGTGTTTTCCGAGCAGTACTTC.

Here the CDR3 DNA reads TGCGCCAGCAGCCAAGAGTTGACAGCCCACGAGCAGTACTTC. The encoded protein is CASSQELTAHEQYF. V usage is TRBV4-1 and J usage is TRBJ2-7; possible D gene TRBD1, 5 bases. CDR3 length: 14 residues. Trimming cost V 0 bases and J 5 bases, with 11 bases left between them. The germline CDR1 and CDR2 sequences are MGHRA and YSYEKL.

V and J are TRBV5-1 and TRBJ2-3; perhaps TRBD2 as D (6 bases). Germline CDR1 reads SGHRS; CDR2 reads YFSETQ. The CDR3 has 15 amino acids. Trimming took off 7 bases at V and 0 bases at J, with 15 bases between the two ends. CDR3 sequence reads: CASRIGGASTDTQYF. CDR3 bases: TGCGCCAGCCGGATTGGCGGGGCTAGCACAGATACGCAGTATTTT. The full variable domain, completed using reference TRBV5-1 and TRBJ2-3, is KAGVTQTPRYLIKTRGQQVTLSCSPISGHRSVSWYQQTPGQGLQFLFEYFSETQRNKGNFPGRFSGRQFSNSRSEMNVSTLELGDSALYLCASRIGGASTDTQYFGPGTRLTVL.

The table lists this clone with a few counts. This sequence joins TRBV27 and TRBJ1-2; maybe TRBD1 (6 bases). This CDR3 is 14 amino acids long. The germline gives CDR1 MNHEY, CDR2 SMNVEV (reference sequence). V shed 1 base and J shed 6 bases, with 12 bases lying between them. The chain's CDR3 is CASSLFPQGHGYTF. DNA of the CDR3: TGTGCCAGCAGTTTATTTCCCCAGGGGCATGGCTACACCTTC.

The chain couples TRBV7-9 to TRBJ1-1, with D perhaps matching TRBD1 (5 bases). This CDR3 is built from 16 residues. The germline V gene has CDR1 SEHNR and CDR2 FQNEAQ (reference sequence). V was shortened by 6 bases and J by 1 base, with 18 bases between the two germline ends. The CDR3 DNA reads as TGTGCCAGCAGGATGACGCATACAGGCCAGAACACTGAAGCTTTCTTT. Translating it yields CASRMTHTGQNTEAFF.

CDR3 protein: CASSPVGLVPDEQFF. The CDR3, as DNA: TGTGCCAGCTCACCGGTGGGACTAGTCCCCGATGAGCAGTTCTTC. The chain recombines TRBV18 with TRBJ2-1; 8 positions match TRBD2. V lost 3 bases, J lost 8 bases, and 9 bases stayed unmatched. This CDR3 comprises 15 residues. The germline V gene encodes CDR1 KGHSH and CDR2 LQKENI.

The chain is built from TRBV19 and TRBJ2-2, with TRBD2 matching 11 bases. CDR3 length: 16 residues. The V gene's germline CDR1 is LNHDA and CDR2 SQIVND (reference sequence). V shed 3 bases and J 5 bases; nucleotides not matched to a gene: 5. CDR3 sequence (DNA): TGTGCCAGTAGTATCCTAACTAGCGGGAGTACCGGGGAGCTGTTTTTT. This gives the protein CASSILTSGSTGELFF.